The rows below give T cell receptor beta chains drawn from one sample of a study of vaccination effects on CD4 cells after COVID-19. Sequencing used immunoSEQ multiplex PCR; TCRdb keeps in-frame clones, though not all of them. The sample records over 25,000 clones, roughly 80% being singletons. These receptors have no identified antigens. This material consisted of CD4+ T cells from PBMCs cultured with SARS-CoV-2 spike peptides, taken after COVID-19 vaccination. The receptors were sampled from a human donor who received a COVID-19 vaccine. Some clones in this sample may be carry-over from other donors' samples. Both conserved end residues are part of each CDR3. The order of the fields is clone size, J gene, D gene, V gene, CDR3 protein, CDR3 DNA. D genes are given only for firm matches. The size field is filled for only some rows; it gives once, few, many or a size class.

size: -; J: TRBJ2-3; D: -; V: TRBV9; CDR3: CASSVFHDDTQYF; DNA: TGTGCCAGCAGCGTATTCCACGACGATACGCAGTATTTT
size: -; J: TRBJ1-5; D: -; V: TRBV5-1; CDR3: CASSLGEGQPQHF; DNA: TGCGCCAGCAGCTTGGGGGAGGGCCAGCCCCAGCATTTT
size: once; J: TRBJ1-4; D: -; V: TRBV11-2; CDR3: CASSLVVGGGRNEKLFF; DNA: TGTGCCAGCAGCTTAGTAGTAGGAGGGGGTCGTAATGAAAAACTGTTTTTT
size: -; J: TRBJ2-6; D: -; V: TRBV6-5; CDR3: CASSPGDAGANVLTF; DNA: TGTGCCAGCAGCCCCGGGGATGCTGGGGCCAACGTCCTGACTTTC
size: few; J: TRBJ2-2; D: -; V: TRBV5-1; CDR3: CASRGPGQNTGELFF; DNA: TGCGCCAGCAGGGGCCCGGGACAAAACACCGGGGAGCTGTTTTTT
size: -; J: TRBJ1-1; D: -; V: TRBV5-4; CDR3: CASSWTVMNTEAFF; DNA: TGTGCCAGCAGCTGGACAGTTATGAACACTGAAGCTTTCTTT
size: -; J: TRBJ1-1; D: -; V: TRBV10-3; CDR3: CAISPIQGEAFF; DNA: TGTGCCATCAGCCCAATACAGGGTGAAGCTTTCTTT
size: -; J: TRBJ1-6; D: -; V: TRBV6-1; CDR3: CASSGRDRSSYNSPLHF; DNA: TGTGCCAGCAGTGGCCGGGACCGGAGCTCCTATAATTCACCCCTCCACTTT
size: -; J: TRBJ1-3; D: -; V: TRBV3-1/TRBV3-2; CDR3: CASRRTGFRNTIYF; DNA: TGTGCCAGCAGACGTACAGGGTTTAGGAACACCATATATTTT
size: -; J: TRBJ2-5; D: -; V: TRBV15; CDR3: CATSRGYPETQYF; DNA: TGTGCCACCAGCAGAGGCTATCCGGAGACCCAGTACTTC
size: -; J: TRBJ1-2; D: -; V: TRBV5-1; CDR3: CASSLTVVYGYTF; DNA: TGCGCCAGCAGCTTAACAGTTGTGTATGGCTACACCTTC
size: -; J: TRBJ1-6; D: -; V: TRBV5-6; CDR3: CASSSRSSLGSPLHF; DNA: TGTGCCAGCAGCTCCCGCTCCTCCTTGGGGTCACCCCTCCACTTT
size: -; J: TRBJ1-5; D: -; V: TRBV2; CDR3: CASSAPGDVNQPQHF; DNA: TGTGCCAGCAGTGCCCCGGGGGACGTCAATCAGCCCCAGCATTTT
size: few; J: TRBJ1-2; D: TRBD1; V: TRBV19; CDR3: CASSPGDRGDYGYTF; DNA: TGTGCCAGTAGTCCCGGGGACAGGGGCGATTATGGCTACACCTTC
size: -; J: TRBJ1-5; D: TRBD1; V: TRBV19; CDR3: CASSEDRSVHQPQHF; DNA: TGTGCCAGTAGCGAGGACAGGTCAGTTCATCAGCCCCAGCATTTT
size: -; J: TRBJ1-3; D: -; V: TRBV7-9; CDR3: CASSPAAGNTIYF; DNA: TGTGCCAGCAGCCCGGCGGCCGGAAACACCATATATTTT
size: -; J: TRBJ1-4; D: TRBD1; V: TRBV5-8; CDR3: CASSSGQGGIGEKLFF; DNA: TGTGCCAGCAGCTCCGGACAGGGAGGAATTGGAGAAAAACTGTTTTTT
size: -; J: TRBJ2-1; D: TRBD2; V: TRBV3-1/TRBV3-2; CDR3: CASSQELAGGLYNEQFF; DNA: TGTGCCAGCAGCCAAGAGCTAGCGGGGGGCCTTTACAATGAGCAGTTCTTC
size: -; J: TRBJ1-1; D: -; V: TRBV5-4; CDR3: CASTPRGQANTEAFF; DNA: TGTGCCAGCACCCCGAGGGGACAAGCGAACACTGAAGCTTTCTTT
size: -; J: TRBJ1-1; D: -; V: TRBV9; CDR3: CASSVAGLNTEAFF; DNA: TGTGCCAGCAGCGTGGCAGGGTTGAACACTGAAGCTTTCTTT
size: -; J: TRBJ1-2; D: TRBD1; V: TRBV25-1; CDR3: CASSESGRGQAGYTF; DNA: TGTGCCAGCAGTGAATCGGGCAGGGGGCAAGCTGGCTACACCTTC
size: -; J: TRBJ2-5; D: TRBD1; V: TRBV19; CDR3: CASSPSTGGAETQYF; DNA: TGTGCCAGTAGTCCCTCGACAGGGGGCGCGGAGACCCAGTACTTC
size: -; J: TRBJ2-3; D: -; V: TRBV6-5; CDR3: CASSLNAPSTDTQYF; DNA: TGTGCCAGCAGTCTCAACGCACCTAGCACAGATACGCAGTATTTT
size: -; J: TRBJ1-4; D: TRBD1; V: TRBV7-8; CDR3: CASTYRGRNEKLFF; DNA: TGTGCCAGCACGTACAGGGGTAGGAATGAAAAACTGTTTTTT
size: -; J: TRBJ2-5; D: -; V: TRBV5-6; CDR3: CASSLASGGGETQYF; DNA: TGTGCCAGCAGCTTGGCCTCGGGGGGCGGAGAGACCCAGTACTTC
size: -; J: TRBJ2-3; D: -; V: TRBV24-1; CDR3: CATSDPRQVTTDTQYF; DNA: TGTGCCACCAGTGACCCCCGACAGGTTACCACAGATACGCAGTATTTT
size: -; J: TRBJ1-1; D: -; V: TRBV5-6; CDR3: CASSGLGLDTEAFF; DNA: TGTGCCAGCAGCGGTTTGGGATTGGACACTGAAGCTTTCTTT
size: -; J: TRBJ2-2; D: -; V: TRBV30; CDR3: CAWRARTRSGELFF; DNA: TGTGCCTGGAGGGCCAGGACTCGAAGCGGGGAGCTGTTTTTT
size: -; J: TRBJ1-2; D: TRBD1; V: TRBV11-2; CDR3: CASSFSQGALNYGYTF; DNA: TGTGCCAGCAGCTTCTCCCAGGGGGCGTTAAACTATGGCTACACCTTC
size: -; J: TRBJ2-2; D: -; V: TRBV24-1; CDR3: CATSEVNKNTGELFF; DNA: TGTGCCACCAGTGAAGTTAATAAGAACACCGGGGAGCTGTTTTTT
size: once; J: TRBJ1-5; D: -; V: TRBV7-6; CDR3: CASSLTDSSNQPQHF; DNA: TGTGCCAGCAGCTTAACAGACAGTAGCAATCAGCCCCAGCATTTT
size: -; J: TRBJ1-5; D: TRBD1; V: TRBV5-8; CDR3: CASSLYVVLGGGQPQHF; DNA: TGTGCCAGCAGCTTGTATGTAGTTTTAGGGGGCGGTCAGCCCCAGCATTTT
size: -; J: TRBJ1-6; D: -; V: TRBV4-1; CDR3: CASSQDRRQRNSPLHF; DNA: TGCGCCAGCAGCCAAGACCGTAGACAGAGGAATTCACCCCTCCACTTT
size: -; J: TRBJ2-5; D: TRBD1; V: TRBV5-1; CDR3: CASSTTGYQETQYF; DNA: TGCGCCAGCAGCACGACAGGGTACCAAGAGACCCAGTACTTC
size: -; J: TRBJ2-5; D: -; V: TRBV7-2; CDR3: CASSLRRVAETQYF; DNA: TGTGCCAGCAGCTTACGGAGGGTTGCGGAGACCCAGTACTTC
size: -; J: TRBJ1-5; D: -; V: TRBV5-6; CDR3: CASSLAGTPNNQPQHF; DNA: TGTGCCAGCAGCTTGGCCGGGACCCCTAACAATCAGCCCCAGCATTTT
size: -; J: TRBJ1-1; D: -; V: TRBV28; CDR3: CASSLPRWGGTEAFF; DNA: TGTGCCAGCAGTTTACCCCGGTGGGGGGGCACTGAAGCTTTCTTT